This TCR beta chain was profiled in a study of T cell responses to AZD1222 COVID-19 vaccine. Study-wide results and limits: Recipients of two AZD1222 doses showed rising Spike-specific TCR breadth and depth. Nearly half of the spike-specific TCRs reportedly recognize variant regions that carry no mutations. Dominant CD4 TCR responses targeted spike regions 160-218 and 743-854. The donors showed a predominance of white British ancestry and of females, with possible underestimation of clonal diversity.

This clone appeared once. What it binds is unknown. Trimming removed 0 bases at V and 3 bases at J, with 9 bases between. The germline gives CDR1 SGHNT, CDR2 YYREEE (reference sequence). The CDR3 consists of 15 residues. TCRdb's copy holds only in-frame clones and misses some; the assay was immunoSEQ multiplex PCR. The sample records some 170,000 clones, 85% to 90% being singletons. This sample comprised peripheral blood, obtained 28 days after the second dose of the MenACWY control vaccine. The sequence came from an adult who received the MenACWY meningococcal vaccine as a control. The chain employs TRBV5-4 and TRBJ1-4; D ambiguous. The CDR3 bases are TGTGCCAGCAGCTTGGGATCTGGGTCTAATGAAAAACTGTTTTTT. This sequence encodes CASSLGSGSNEKLFF.